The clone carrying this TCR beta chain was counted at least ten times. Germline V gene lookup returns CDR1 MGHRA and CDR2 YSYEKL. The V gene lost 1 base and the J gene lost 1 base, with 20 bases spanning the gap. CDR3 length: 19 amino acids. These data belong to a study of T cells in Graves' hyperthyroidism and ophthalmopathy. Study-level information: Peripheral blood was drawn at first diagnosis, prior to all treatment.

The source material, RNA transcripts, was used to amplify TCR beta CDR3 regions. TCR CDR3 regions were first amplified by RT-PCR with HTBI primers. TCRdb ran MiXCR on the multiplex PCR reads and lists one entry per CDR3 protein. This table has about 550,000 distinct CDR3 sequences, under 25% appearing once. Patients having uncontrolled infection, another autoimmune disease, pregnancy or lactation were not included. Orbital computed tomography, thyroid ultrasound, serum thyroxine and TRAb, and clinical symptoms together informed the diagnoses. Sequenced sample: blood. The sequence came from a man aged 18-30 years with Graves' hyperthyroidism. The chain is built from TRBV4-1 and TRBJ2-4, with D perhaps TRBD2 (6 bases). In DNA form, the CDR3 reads TGCGCCAGCAGCCAAGGGGCAGCCAGAACGCTAGCGGCCAAAAACATTCAGTACTTC. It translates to CASSQGAARTLAAKNIQYF.